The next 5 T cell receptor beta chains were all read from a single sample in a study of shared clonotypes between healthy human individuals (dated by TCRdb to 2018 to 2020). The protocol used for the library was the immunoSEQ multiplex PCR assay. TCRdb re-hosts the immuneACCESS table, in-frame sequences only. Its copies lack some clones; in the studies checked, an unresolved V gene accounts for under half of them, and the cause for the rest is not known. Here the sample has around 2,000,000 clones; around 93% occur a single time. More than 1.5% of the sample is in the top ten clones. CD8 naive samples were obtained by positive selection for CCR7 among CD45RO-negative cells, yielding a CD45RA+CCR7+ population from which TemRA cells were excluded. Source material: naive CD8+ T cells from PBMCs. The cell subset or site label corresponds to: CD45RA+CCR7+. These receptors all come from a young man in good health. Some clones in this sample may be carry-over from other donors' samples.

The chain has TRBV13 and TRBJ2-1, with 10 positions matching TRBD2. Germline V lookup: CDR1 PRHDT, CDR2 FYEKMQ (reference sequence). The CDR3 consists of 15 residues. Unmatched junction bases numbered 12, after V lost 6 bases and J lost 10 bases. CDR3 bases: TGTGCCAGCAGTATACGAGCGGGAGGGCCCCCCGAGCAGTTCTTC. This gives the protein CASSIRAGGPPEQFF.

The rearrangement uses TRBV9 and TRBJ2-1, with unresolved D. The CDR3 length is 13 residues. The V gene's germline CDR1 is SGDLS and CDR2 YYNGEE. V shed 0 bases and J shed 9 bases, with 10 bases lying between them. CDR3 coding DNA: TGTGCCAGCAGCGTAGAGGCGATGAGTGAGCAGTTCTTC. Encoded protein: CASSVEAMSEQFF. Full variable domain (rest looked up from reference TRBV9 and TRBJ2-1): DSGVTQTPKHLITATGQRVTLRCSPRSGDLSVYWYQQSLDQGLQFLIQYYNGEERAKGNILERFSAQQFPDLHSELNLSSLELGDSALYFCASSVEAMSEQFFGPGTRLTVL.

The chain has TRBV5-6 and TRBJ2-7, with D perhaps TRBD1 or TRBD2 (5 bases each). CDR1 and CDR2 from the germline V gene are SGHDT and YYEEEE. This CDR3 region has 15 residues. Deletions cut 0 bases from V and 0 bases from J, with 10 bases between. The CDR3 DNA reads TGTGCCAGCAGCTTGGGAGCCGGGACCTCCTACGAGCAGTACTTC. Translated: CASSLGAGTSYEQYF. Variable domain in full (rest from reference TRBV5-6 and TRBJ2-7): DAGVTQSPTHLIKTRGQQVTLRCSPKSGHDTVSWYQQALGQGPQFIFQYYEEEERQRGNFPDRFSGHQFPNYSSELNVNALLLGDSALYLCASSLGAGTSYEQYFGPGTRLTVT.

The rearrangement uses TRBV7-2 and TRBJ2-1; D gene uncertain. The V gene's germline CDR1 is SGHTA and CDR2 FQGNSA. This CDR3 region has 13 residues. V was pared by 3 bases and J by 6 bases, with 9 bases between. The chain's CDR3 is CASSFYLGNEQFF. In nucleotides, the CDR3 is TGTGCCAGCAGCTTCTACCTGGGCAATGAGCAGTTCTTC.

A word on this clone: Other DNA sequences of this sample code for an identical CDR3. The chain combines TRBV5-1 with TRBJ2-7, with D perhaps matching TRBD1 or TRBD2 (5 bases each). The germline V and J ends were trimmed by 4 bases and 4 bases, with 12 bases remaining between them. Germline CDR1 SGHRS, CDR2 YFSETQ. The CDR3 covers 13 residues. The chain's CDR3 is CASSLGDAYEQYF. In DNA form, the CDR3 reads TGCGCCAGCAGCCTCGGGGACGCTTACGAGCAGTACTTC.